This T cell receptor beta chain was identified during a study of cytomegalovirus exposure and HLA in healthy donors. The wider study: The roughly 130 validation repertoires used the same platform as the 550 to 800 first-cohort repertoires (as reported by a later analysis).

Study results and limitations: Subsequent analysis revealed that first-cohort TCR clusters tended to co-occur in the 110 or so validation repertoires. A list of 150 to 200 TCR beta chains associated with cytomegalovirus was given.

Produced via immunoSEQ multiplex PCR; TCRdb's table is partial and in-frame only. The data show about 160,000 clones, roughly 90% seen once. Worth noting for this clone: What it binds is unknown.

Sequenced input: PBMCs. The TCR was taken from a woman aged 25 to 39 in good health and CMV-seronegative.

The CDR3 coding sequence is TGTGCCAGCATCGACCATTTCGGTTTTAGCAATCAGCCCCAGCATTTT. Translation: CASIDHFGFSNQPQHF. The chain carries TRBV28 and TRBJ1-5; D unresolved. Germline loops: CDR1 MDHEN, CDR2 SYDVKM. This CDR3 has 16 amino acids. Trimming pared 7 bases from V and 0 bases from J, leaving 16 bases between.